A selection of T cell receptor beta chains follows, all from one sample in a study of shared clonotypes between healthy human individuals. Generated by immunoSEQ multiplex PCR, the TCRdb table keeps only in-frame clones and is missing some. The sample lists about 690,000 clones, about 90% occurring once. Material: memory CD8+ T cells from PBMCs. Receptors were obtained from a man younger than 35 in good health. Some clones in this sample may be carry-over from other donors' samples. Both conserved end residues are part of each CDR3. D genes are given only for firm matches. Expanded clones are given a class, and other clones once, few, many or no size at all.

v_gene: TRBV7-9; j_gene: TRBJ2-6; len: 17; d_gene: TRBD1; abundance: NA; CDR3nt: TGTGCCAGCAGCTTTGGACAGGGAAGTTCTGGGGCCAACGTCCTGACTTTC; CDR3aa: CASSFGQGSSGANVLTF
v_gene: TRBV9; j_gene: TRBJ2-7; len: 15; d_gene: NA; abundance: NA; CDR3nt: TGTGCCAGCAGCGTAGCGCAGGGAAGCTCCTACGAGCAGTACTTC; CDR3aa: CASSVAQGSSYEQYF
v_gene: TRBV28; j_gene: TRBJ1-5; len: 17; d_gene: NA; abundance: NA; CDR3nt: TGTGCCAGCAGTATTGCTGTGTGGAGGTGGGGCAATCAGCCCCAGCATTTT; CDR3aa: CASSIAVWRWGNQPQHF
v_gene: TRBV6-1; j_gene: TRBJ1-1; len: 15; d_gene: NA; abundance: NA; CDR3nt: TGTGCCAGCAGTCAGTTTAGGACGGGGAACACTGAAGCTTTCTTT; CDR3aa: CASSQFRTGNTEAFF
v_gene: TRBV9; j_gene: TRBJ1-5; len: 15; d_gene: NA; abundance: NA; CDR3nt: TGTGCCAGCAGCGTAGATTCCCAGCCCAATCAGCCCCAGCATTTT; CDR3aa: CASSVDSQPNQPQHF
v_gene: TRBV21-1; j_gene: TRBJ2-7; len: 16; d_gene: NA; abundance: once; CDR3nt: TGTGCCAGCAGCAAGGCCCCCCGGGAGAGAGACTACGAGCAGTACTTC; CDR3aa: CASSKAPRERDYEQYF
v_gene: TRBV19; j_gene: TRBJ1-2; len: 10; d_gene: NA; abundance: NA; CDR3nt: TGTGCCAGTCTCCCCCTTGGCTACACCTTC; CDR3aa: CASLPLGYTF
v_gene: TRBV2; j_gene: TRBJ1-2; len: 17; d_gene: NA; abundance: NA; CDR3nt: TGTGCCAGCAGTGAGGCGGCCCCAAGGCCTACTGACTATGGCTACACCTTC; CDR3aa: CASSEAAPRPTDYGYTF
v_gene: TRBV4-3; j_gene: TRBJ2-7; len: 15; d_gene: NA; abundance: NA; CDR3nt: TGCGCCAGCAGCCAAGATGGTAGAAGCTTCTACGAGCAGTACTTC; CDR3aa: CASSQDGRSFYEQYF
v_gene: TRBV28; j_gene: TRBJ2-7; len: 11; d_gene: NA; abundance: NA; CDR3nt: TGTGCCAGCAGTCCGAAGTACGAGCAGTACTTC; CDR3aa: CASSPKYEQYF
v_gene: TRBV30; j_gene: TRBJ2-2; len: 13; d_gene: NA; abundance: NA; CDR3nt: TGTGCCTGGCGGGAGCGGATCACCGGGGAGCTGTTTTTT; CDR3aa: CAWRERITGELFF
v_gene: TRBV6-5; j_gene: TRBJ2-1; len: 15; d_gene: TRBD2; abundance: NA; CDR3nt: TGTGCCAGCAGTTACGCTGCGGGAGTTCACAATGAGCAGTTCTTC; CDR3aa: CASSYAAGVHNEQFF
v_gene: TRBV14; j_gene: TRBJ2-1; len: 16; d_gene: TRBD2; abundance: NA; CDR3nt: TGTGCCAGCAGTCCCTTTCCTAGCGGGAGTAGGGATGAGCAGTTCTTC; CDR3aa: CASSPFPSGSRDEQFF
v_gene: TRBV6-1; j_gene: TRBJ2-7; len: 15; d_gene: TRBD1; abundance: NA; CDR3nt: TGTGCCAGCAGTGAAGCCCAGGGGGCGACCTACGAGCAGTACTTC; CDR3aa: CASSEAQGATYEQYF
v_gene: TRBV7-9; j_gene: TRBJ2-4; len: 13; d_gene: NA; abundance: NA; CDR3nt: TGTGCCAGCAGCACTCAGGCCAAAAACATTCAGTACTTC; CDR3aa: CASSTQAKNIQYF
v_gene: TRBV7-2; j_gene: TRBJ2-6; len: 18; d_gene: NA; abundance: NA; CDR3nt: TGTGCCAGCAGCTTTGGTTGGGCAAATAGCTCTGGGGCCAACGTCCTGACTTTC; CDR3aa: CASSFGWANSSGANVLTF
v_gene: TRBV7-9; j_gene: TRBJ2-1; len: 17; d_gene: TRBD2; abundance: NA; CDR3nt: TGTGCCAGCAGCCCAGGACTAGCGGGGGCCTCCTACAATGAGCAGTTCTTC; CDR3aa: CASSPGLAGASYNEQFF
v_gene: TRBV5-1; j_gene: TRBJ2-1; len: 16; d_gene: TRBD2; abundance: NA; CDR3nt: TGCGCCAGCAGCCTCCAGACTAGCGGTCCCTACAATGAGCAGTTCTTC; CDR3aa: CASSLQTSGPYNEQFF
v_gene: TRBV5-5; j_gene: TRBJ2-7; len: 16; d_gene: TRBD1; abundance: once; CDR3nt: TGTGCCAGCAGCTTTTACGGGACAGTGCCTCCCTACGAGCAGTACTTC; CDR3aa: CASSFYGTVPPYEQYF
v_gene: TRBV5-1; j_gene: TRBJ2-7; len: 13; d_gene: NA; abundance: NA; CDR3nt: TGCGCCAGCAGCGCCTACAGGCCCCACGAGCAGTACTTC; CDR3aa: CASSAYRPHEQYF
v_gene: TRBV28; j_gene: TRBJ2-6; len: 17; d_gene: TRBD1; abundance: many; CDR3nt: TGTGCCAGCAGGGACAGGGCAGACGTGTCTGGGGCCAACGTCCTGACTTTC; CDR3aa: CASRDRADVSGANVLTF
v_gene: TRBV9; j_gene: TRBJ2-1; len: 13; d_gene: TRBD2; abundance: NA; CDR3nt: TGTGCCAGCAGCCTCGGGACTAGCGGTGAGCAGTTCTTC; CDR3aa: CASSLGTSGEQFF
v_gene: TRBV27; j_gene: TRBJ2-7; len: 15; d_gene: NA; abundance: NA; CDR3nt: TGTGCCAGCAGTTTACAGACAGGAGGCTCCTACGAGCAGTACTTC; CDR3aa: CASSLQTGGSYEQYF
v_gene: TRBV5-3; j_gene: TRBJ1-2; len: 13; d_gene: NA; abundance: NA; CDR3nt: TGTGCCAGAAGCTTCCAGCCGGTCTATGGCTACACCTTC; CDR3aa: CARSFQPVYGYTF
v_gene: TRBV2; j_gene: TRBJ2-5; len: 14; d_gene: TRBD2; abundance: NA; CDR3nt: TGTGCCAGCCATGGGGGGGGGAGGTCAGAGACCCAGTACTTC; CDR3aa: CASHGGGRSETQYF
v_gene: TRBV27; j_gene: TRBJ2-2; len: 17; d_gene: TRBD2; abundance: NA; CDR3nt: TGTGCCAGCAGTTTACCCCGCCTAGCGGGAGATACCGGGGAGCTGTTTTTT; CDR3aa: CASSLPRLAGDTGELFF
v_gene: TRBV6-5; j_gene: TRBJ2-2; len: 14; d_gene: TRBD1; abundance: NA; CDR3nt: TGTGCCAGCAGGCAACTCCGGACAGGCGGGGAGCTGTTTTTT; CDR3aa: CASRQLRTGGELFF
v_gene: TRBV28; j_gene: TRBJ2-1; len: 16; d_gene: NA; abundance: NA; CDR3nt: TGTGCCAGCACGCGCCCCTCGGACCCCTACTACAATGAGCAGTTCTTC; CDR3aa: CASTRPSDPYYNEQFF
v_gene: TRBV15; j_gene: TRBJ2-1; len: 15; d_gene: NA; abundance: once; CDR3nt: TGTGCCACCAGCAGAGATGGGGGGGGCAAGGATGAGCAGTTCTTC; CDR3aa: CATSRDGGGKDEQFF